This record covers a single T cell receptor beta chain. Terminally differentiated effector memory CD45RA+ cells were excluded by CCR7 positive selection of CD45RO-negative cells. The sample comes from a study of shared clonotypes between healthy human individuals. Trimming at V came to 2 bases and at J to 0 bases, leaving 4 bases not matched to a gene. CDR1 and CDR2 (germline): SGHAT, FQNNGV. CDR3 length: 16 residues. Assay used: immunoSEQ multiplex PCR; TCRdb lists only in-frame clones, some missing. The sample consists of around 560,000 clones, roughly 95% of them appearing once. Sequencing was performed on naive CD8+ T cells sorted from blood. The chain employs TRBV11-2 and TRBJ2-1; 7 bases are a match to TRBD2. The sequence was obtained from a woman in her twenties or thirties in good health. The CDR3 is CASSLRAGDSYNEQFF. DNA of the CDR3: TGTGCCAGCAGCTTAAGGGCGGGAGACTCCTACAATGAGCAGTTCTTC. The whole variable domain, filled in from reference TRBV11-2 and TRBJ2-1, reads EAGVAQSPRYKIIEKRQSVAFWCNPISGHATLYWYQQILGQGPKLLIQFQNNGVVDDSQLPKDRFSAERLKGVDSTLKIQPAKLEDSAVYLCASSLRAGDSYNEQFFGPGTRLTVL.